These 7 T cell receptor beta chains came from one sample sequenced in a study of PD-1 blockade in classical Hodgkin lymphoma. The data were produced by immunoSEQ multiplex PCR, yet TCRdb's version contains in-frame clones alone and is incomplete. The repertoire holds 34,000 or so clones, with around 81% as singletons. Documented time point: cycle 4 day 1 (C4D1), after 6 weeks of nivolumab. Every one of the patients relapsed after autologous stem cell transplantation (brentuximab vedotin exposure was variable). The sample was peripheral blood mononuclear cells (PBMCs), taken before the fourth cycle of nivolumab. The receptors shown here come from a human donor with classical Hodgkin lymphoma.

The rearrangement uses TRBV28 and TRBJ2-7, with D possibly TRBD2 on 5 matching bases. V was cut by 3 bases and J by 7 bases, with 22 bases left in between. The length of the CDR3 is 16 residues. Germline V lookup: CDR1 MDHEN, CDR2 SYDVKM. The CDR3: CASSLRVSGPYEEQYF. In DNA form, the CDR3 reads TGTGCCAGCAGTTTGAGAGTCAGCGGTCCCTACGAGGAGCAGTACTTC.

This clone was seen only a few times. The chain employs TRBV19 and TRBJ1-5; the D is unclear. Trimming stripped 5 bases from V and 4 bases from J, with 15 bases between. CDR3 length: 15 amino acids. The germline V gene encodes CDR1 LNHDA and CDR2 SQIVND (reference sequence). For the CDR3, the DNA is TGTGCCAGTAGTTCCTCCGGGAATACTAATCAGCCCCAGCATTTT. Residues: CASSSSGNTNQPQHF.

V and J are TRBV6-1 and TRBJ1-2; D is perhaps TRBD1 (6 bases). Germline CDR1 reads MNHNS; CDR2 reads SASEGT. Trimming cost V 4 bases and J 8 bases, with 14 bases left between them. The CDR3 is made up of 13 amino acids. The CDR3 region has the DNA TGTGCCAGCAGTGGCACAGGGTATAGCGGCTACACCTTC. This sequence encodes CASSGTGYSGYTF.

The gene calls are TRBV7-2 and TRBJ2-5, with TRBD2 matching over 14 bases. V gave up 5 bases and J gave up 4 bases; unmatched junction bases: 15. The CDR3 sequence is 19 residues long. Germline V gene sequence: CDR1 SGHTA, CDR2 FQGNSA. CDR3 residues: CASSVRLAGGPSFPETQYF. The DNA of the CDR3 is TGTGCCAGCAGCGTACGACTAGCGGGAGGGCCCTCGTTCCCAGAGACCCAGTACTTC.

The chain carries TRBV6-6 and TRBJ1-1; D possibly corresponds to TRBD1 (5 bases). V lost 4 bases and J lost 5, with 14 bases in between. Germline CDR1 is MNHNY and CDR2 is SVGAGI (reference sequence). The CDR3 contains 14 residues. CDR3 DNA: TGTGCCAGCAGTTTGGACACCCCCTTGACTGAAGCTTTCTTT. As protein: CASSLDTPLTEAFF.

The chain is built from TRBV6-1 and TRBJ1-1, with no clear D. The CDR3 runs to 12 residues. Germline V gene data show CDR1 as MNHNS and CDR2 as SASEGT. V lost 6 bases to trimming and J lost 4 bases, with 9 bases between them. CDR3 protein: CASRAAGTEAFF. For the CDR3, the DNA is TGTGCCAGCAGGGCGGCGGGCACTGAAGCTTTCTTT.

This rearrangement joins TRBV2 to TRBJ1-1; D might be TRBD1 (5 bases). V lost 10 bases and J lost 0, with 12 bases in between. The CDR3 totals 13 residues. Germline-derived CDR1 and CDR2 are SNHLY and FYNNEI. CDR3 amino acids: CATKAGLNTEAFF. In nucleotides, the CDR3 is TGTGCCACAAAAGCAGGGTTGAACACTGAAGCTTTCTTT.